The sample holds many counts of the clone carrying this T cell receptor (beta chain). There are 14 residues in the CDR3. V dropped 8 bases and J dropped 6 bases, with 17 bases sitting between them. Germline values: CDR1 SNHLY, CDR2 FYNNEI. Amplification of TCR beta CDR3 regions was performed using RNA transcripts as template. Initially, a first-round RT-PCR of the TCR CDR3 employed the HTBI primer set. In TCRdb, the multiplex PCR reads were re-called with MiXCR into one record per CDR3 protein. Here the sample spans more than 500,000 distinct CDR3 sequences, around 16% being singletons. The sample is drawn from a study of T cells in Graves' hyperthyroidism and ophthalmopathy. Fresh peripheral blood, 10 ml, was the source of the PBMCs.

The material sequenced was blood. The clonotype comes from a woman aged 25 to 39 with Graves' hyperthyroidism. The genes are TRBV2 and TRBJ2-1; D unresolved. The CDR3 here is CASGRVGVGNEQFF. The CDR3 DNA sequence: TGTGCCAGCGGACGAGTTGGAGTGGGCAATGAGCAGTTCTTC.